In its sample, the clone carrying this T cell receptor beta chain was seen once. What it binds is not known. TCRdb's copy holds only in-frame clones and misses some; the assay was immunoSEQ multiplex PCR. Of about 1 million clones listed, about 80% are singletons. The germline V gene encodes CDR1 LNHNV and CDR2 YYDKDF (reference sequence). This CDR3 comprises 16 residues. Trimming pared 4 bases from V and 3 bases from J, leaving 16 bases between. These data come from a study of shared clonotypes between healthy human individuals. Points from the study as a whole: Specimens sampled were limited to blood, with tissue repertoires likely differing.

Donors comprised healthy HIV-negative adults lacking recent acute infections or vaccinations. V is TRBV15 and J is TRBJ2-1; a possible D gene is TRBD2 (5 bases). Sequenced: memory CD4+ T cells sorted from blood. The subset was: CD45RA-negative fraction. The receptor's source is a man aged 18-30 years in good health. The CDR3 DNA reads TGTGCCACCAGCATCCCTGTGGGAGATTTCTACAATGAGCAGTTCTTC. Its translation: CATSIPVGDFYNEQFF. Filled out from reference TRBV15 and TRBJ2-1, the complete variable domain reads DAMVIQNPRYQVTQFGKPVTLSCSQTLNHNVMYWYQQKSSQAPKLLFHYYDKDFNNEADTPDNFQSRRPNTSFCFLDIRSPGLGDTAMYLCATSIPVGDFYNEQFFGPGTRLTVL.